A selection of T cell receptor beta chains follows, all from one sample in a study of response to subunit inactivated influenza vaccine. MiXCR, run by TCRdb on the RT-PCR reads, gives a single entry per CDR3 protein. The sample consists of some 540,000 distinct CDR3 sequences, around 25% of them appearing once. These same data were also listed under a study on T cells expressing NK-cell markers.

Sample: CD4+ T cells sorted from PBMCs, taken approximately 12 days after vaccination. These receptors came from a middle-aged man who received an inactivated influenza vaccine. The CDR3 runs from the conserved cysteine through the conserved F or W. The D gene is left open where the match is weak. Clone size is stated in some rows and not others, as once, few, many or a class when expanded.

>.|TRBV7-2|few|TRBJ2-7
CASSLGDGPYEQYF
TGTGCCAGCAGTTTAGGGGACGGACCCTACGAGCAGTACTTC
>TRBD1|TRBV10-3|.|TRBJ1-2
CAISESIGDRGLGYTF
TGTGCCATCAGTGAGTCGATTGGGGACAGGGGGCTTGGCTACACCTTC
>.|TRBV6-5|few|TRBJ1-1
CASSYSTGGAYAINTEAFF
TGTGCCAGCAGTTACTCGACCGGTGGGGCCTACGCAATTAACACTGAAGCTTTCTTT
>.|TRBV20-1|few|TRBJ1-6
CSASPTGLNSPLHF
TGCAGTGCTAGCCCGACAGGCTTAAATTCACCCCTCCACTTT
>TRBD2|TRBV5-1|.|TRBJ2-7
CASSSGLGDEQYF
TGCGCCAGCAGCTCCGGACTAGGTGACGAGCAGTACTTC
>TRBD2|TRBV3-1|.|TRBJ2-7
CASSHGMVPPGGPREQYF
TGTGCCAGCAGCCATGGGATGGTACCCCCGGGAGGGCCTCGTGAGCAGTACTTC
>TRBD1|TRBV5-1|.|TRBJ2-7
CASSERTGASLGKYF
TGCGCCAGCAGCGAGAGGACAGGGGCCTCCCTAGGCAAGTACTTC
>.|TRBV4-2|few|TRBJ1-4
CASSPGNPGANEKLFF
TGTGCCAGCAGCCCGGGTAATCCCGGGGCTAATGAAAAACTGTTTTTT
>.|TRBV12-3/TRBV12-4|few|TRBJ1-6
CASKSDDRGNSPLHF
TGTGCCAGCAAGTCGGACGATCGGGGTAATTCACCCCTCCACTTT
>.|TRBV7-6|few|TRBJ2-5
CASSALQETQYF
TGTGCCAGCAGCGCACTCCAAGAGACCCAGTACTTC
>TRBD2|TRBV4-2|many|TRBJ2-3
CASSPTSGVTDTQYF
TGTGCCAGCAGTCCGACTAGCGGGGTTACAGATACGCAGTATTTT
>.|TRBV5-1|.|TRBJ1-4
CASSQRQAPNEKLFF
TGCGCCAGCAGCCAACGACAAGCCCCTAATGAAAAACTGTTTTTT
>TRBD2|TRBV3-1|once|TRBJ2-7
CASSPGLAEGTGEQYF
TGTGCCAGCAGCCCGGGACTAGCGGAGGGTACCGGCGAGCAGTACTTC
>TRBD2|TRBV7-2|.|TRBJ2-2
CASSATSGRASGELFF
TGTGCCAGCAGCGCGACTAGCGGGAGGGCCAGCGGGGAGCTGTTTTTT
>TRBD2|TRBV12-3/TRBV12-4|.|TRBJ2-7
CASSFSREENEQYF
TGTGCCAGCAGTTTCTCGCGGGAGGAGAACGAGCAGTACTTC
>.|TRBV4-2|.|TRBJ1-6
CASSQPLRRANSPLHF
TGTGCCAGCAGCCAACCTCTCCGGCGGGCGAATTCACCCCTCCACTTT
>TRBD1|TRBV9|.|TRBJ2-6
CASSGTGTGFSWYGANVLTF
TGTGCCAGCAGCGGGACTGGGACAGGGTTTTCATGGTACGGGGCCAACGTCCTGACTTTC
>TRBD2|TRBV4-3|few|TRBJ2-7
CASSHVAGGRGYEQYF
TGCGCCAGCAGCCACGTAGCGGGGGGCAGAGGCTACGAGCAGTACTTC
>.|TRBV25-1|few|TRBJ2-3
CASSINSVGTDTQYF
TGTGCCAGCAGTATCAATAGCGTGGGCACAGATACGCAGTATTTT
>TRBD2|TRBV7-2|.|TRBJ2-7
CASRPLSGGIYEQYF
TGTGCCAGCAGACCCTTAAGCGGGGGAATCTACGAGCAGTACTTC
>TRBD1|TRBV29-1|few|TRBJ2-3
CSVEEKGAVDTQYF
TGCAGCGTTGAAGAGAAGGGGGCTGTAGATACGCAGTATTTT
>.|TRBV28|.|TRBJ2-6
CASSLGTPHVLTF
TGTGCCAGCAGTCTAGGGACACCGCACGTCCTGACTTTC
>TRBD2|TRBV5-1|.|TRBJ2-7
CASSLPLAGGYEQYF
TGCGCCAGCAGCCTCCCACTAGCGGGGGGGTACGAGCAGTACTTC
>TRBD1|TRBV28|few|TRBJ2-7
CASSPPGTGAHEQYF
TGTGCCAGCAGTCCGCCCGGGACAGGGGCACATGAGCAGTACTTC
>.|TRBV2|.|TRBJ2-7
CASSGLNEQYF
TGTGCCAGCAGTGGTTTAAACGAGCAGTACTTC
>.|TRBV6-5|few|TRBJ1-6
CASSSGVDYSPLHF
TGTGCCAGCAGTTCAGGGGTAGATTATTCACCCCTCCACTTT
>.|TRBV18|few|TRBJ2-2
CASSPMDGAPSTGELFF
TGTGCCAGCTCACCGATGGACGGGGCGCCGAGCACCGGGGAGCTGTTTTTT
>TRBD1|TRBV12-3/TRBV12-4|.|TRBJ2-1
CASTRQGYEQFF
TGTGCCAGCACTCGACAGGGATATGAGCAGTTCTTC
>.|TRBV2|few|TRBJ2-3
CASSVQRWGADTQYF
TGTGCCAGCAGTGTCCAGCGCTGGGGGGCAGATACGCAGTATTTT
>TRBD1|TRBV6-5|few|TRBJ2-6
CASSYSRGLGANVLTF
TGTGCCAGCAGTTACTCGAGGGGGCTCGGGGCCAACGTCCTGACTTTC
>TRBD1|TRBV28|.|TRBJ1-4
CASSLRQGAREKLFF
TGTGCCAGCAGCCTTCGACAGGGGGCTCGAGAAAAACTGTTTTTT
>.|TRBV12-3/TRBV12-4|few|TRBJ2-1
CASRRGGLVAYNEQFF
TGTGCCAGCAGGAGGGGGGGCCTAGTGGCCTACAATGAGCAGTTCTTC
>TRBD2|TRBV10-3|few|TRBJ2-7
CAISNLAGGSGEQYF
TGTGCCATCAGTAATCTAGCGGGAGGATCGGGTGAGCAGTACTTC
>TRBD1|TRBV12-3/TRBV12-4|few|TRBJ1-2
CASSPTGSGYTF
TGTGCCAGCAGCCCGACAGGGTCGGGCTACACCTTC
>TRBD1|TRBV11-2|.|TRBJ2-5
CASSKLAGTGSKTQYF
TGTGCCAGCAGTAAACTCGCCGGGACAGGGTCGAAGACCCAGTACTTC
>.|TRBV5-1|many|TRBJ1-4
CASSPGEKLFF
TGCGCCAGCAGCCCCGGAGAAAAACTGTTTTTT
>TRBD2|TRBV2|.|TRBJ2-3
CASKSSGSTDTQYF
TGTGCCAGCAAATCCAGCGGGAGTACAGATACGCAGTATTTT
>.|TRBV4-3|.|TRBJ2-2
CASSQYLNGDTGELFF
TGCGCCAGCAGCCAATACCTAAACGGGGACACCGGGGAGCTGTTTTTT
>.|TRBV25-1|.|TRBJ2-7
CASRMGANHEQYF
TGTGCCAGCCGAATGGGGGCAAACCACGAGCAGTACTTC
>.|TRBV7-9|few|TRBJ2-1
CASSLALSYNEQFF
TGTGCCAGCAGCTTAGCTCTCTCCTACAATGAGCAGTTCTTC
>.|TRBV6-2/TRBV6-3|few|TRBJ1-5
CASSSARRESNQPQHF
TGTGCCAGCAGTTCCGCCAGGCGGGAGAGCAATCAGCCCCAGCATTTT
>.|TRBV2|few|TRBJ1-1
CASSAPRTWNTEAFF
TGTGCCAGCAGTGCCCCCAGGACCTGGAACACTGAAGCTTTCTTT
>.|TRBV6-5|.|TRBJ2-2
CASSYAHHSANTGELFF
TGTGCCAGCAGTTACGCCCACCACTCCGCAAATACCGGGGAGCTGTTTTTT
>TRBD2|TRBV6-1|few|TRBJ2-1
CASTRTSGSHEQFF
TGTGCCAGCACCAGGACTAGCGGGAGCCATGAGCAGTTCTTC